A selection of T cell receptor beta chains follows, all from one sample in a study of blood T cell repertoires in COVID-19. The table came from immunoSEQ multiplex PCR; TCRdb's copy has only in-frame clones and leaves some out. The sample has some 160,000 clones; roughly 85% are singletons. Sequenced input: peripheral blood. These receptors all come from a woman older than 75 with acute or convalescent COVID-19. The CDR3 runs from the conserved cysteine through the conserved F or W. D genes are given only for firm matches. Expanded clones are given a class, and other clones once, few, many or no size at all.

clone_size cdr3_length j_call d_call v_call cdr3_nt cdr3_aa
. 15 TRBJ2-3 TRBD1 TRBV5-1 TGCGCCAGCAGCCCAGGGGGCGAGTACACACATACGCAGTATTTT CASSPGGEYTHTQYF
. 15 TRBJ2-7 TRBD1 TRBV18 TGTGCCAGCTCACCGGGCCACAGGGGCGGTCCCGAGCAGTACTTC CASSPGHRGGPEQYF
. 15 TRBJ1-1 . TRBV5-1 TGCGCCAGCAGCCTGGAGGGGAACATGAACACTGAAGCTTTCTTT CASSLEGNMNTEAFF
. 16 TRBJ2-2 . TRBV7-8 TGTGCCAGCAGCTTAGGTTCAGGGGCTGAGACCGGGGAGCTGTTTTTT CASSLGSGAETGELFF
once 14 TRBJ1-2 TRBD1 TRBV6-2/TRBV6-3 TGTGCCAGCAGTTACCGCGACAGGGGGCATGGCTACACCTTC CASSYRDRGHGYTF
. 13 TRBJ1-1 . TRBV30 TGTGCCTGGACAGGGGATATGAACACTGAAGCTTTCTTT CAWTGDMNTEAFF
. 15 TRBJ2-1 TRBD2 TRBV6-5 TGTGCCAGCAGTCGGGATAGCGGGAGTATCAATGAGCAGTTCTTC CASSRDSGSINEQFF
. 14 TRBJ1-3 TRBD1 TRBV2 TGTGCCAGCAGAAAAACAGGGGGTGGAAACACCATATATTTT CASRKTGGGNTIYF
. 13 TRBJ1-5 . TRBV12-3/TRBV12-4 TGTGCCAGCAGTTTCAATAGCAATCAGCCCCAGCATTTT CASSFNSNQPQHF
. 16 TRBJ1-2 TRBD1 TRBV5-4 TGTGCCAGCAGCCTACATTCAATACAGGGGGTAGAGGGCTACACCTTC CASSLHSIQGVEGYTF
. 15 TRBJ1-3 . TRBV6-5 TGTGCCAGCAGACGGGACATAGAACTTGGAAACACCATATATTTT CASRRDIELGNTIYF
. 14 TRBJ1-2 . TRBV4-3 TGCGCCAGCAGCCAAGATCTCGTGGCGGGCGGCTACACCTTC CASSQDLVAGGYTF
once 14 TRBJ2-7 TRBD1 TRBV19 TGTGCCAGTAGTGTTCCCGGGACAGGGTCTATGCAGTACTTC CASSVPGTGSMQYF
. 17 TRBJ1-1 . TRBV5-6 TGTGCCAGCAGCCTTCGACCGACAGGTTATATGAACACTGAAGCTTTCTTT CASSLRPTGYMNTEAFF
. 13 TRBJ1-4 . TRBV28 TGTGCCAGCAGACCCTCGGGGGTCGAAAAACTGTTTTTT CASRPSGVEKLFF
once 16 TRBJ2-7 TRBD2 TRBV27 TGTGCCAGCAGTCCACTAGCGGGAGGGACGCCCTACGAGCAGTACTTC CASSPLAGGTPYEQYF
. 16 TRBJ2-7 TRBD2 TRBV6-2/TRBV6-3 TGTGCCAGCAGTACGTGGACTAGCGGGAGCTCCTACGAGCAGTACTTC CASSTWTSGSSYEQYF
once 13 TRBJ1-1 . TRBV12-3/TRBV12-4 TGTGCCAGCACCACGGAGGTTCGCACTGAAGCTTTCTTT CASTTEVRTEAFF
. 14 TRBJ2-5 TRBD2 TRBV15 TGTGCCACCCGGAGGGCGGCGGGAGGGGAGACCCAGTACTTC CATRRAAGGETQYF
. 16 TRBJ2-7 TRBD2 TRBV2 TGTGCCAGCAGCGACTCCGGGGGGGCGCTTTCCTACGAGCAGTACTTC CASSDSGGALSYEQYF
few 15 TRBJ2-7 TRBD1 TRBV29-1 TGCAGCGTTTATTTGGGACAGACACACTCCTACGAGCAGTACTTC CSVYLGQTHSYEQYF
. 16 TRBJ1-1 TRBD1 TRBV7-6 TGTGCCAGCAGCCCCCGACAGGGAACTGCCGGCACTGAAGCTTTCTTT CASSPRQGTAGTEAFF
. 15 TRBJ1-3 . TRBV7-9 TGTGCCAGCAGCTTAGCCGGGAGGGGCGGAAACACCATATATTTT CASSLAGRGGNTIYF
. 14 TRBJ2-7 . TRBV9 TGTGCCAGCAGCGTAGGTCTAGGCATCTACGAGCAGTACTTC CASSVGLGIYEQYF
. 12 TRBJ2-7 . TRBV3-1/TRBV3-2 TGTGCCAGCAGCCAAGAGAACGGCGAGCAGTACTTC CASSQENGEQYF
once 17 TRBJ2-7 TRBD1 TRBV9 TGTGCCAGCAGCGCAATTGGGACAGGGACGAATTTGAGGGAGCAGTACTTC CASSAIGTGTNLREQYF
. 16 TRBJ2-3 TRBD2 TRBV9 TGTGCCAGCAGCCCCTTAGCGGGGGGGAGCACAGATACGCAGTATTTT CASSPLAGGSTDTQYF
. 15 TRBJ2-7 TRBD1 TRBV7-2 TGTGCCAGCAGCTTAGGTGGGACAGTGCTGTCGGAGCAGTACTTC CASSLGGTVLSEQYF
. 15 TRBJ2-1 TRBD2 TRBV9 TGTGCCAGCAGCGTGGGCGGCGGGGGGGCTAATGAGCAGTTCTTC CASSVGGGGANEQFF
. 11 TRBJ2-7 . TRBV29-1 TGCAGCGTTGTCGGAAGAGGGGAGCAGTACTTC CSVVGRGEQYF
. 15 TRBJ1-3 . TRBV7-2 TGTGCCAGCAGCTTAGGAACCGGAGCGGGAAACACCATATATTTT CASSLGTGAGNTIYF
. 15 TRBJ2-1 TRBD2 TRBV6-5 TGTGCCAGCAGTTACACGGGGGGTCCCAGCAATGAGCAGTTCTTC CASSYTGGPSNEQFF
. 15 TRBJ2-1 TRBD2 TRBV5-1 TGCGCCAGCAGCTCACTAGCGGGTGGGGACCATGAGCAGTTCTTC CASSSLAGGDHEQFF
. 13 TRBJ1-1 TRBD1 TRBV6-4 TGTGCCAGCAGTCTAGACAGGGGGCATCGAGCTTTCTTT CASSLDRGHRAFF
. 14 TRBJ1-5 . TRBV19 TGTGCCAGCAGGGCGAACGGGGGGAATCAGCCCCAGCATTTT CASRANGGNQPQHF
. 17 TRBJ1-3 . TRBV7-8 TGTGCCAGCACCCCCATTACTATGGGGCCAACTGGAAACACCATATATTTT CASTPITMGPTGNTIYF
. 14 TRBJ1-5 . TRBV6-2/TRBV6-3 TGTGCCAGCAGTTATGGGGGAGGTAATCAGCCCCAGCATTTT CASSYGGGNQPQHF
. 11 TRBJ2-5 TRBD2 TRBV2 TGTGCCAGCAGTGATTGGACTAGCCAGTACTTC CASSDWTSQYF
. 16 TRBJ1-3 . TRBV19 TGTGCCAGTAGTATAGAAGTAGGGGCGACTGGAAACACCATATATTTT CASSIEVGATGNTIYF
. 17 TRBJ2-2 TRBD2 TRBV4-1 TGCGCCAGCAGCCAAAGCGGGGGACTAGTATTTTCCGGGGAGCTGTTTTTT CASSQSGGLVFSGELFF
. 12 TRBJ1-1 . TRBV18 TGTGCCAGCTCAGCAGGGGACACTGAAGCTTTCTTT CASSAGDTEAFF
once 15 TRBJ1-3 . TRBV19 TGTGCCAGTAGTATAGAGGGGGCAACTGGAAACACCATATATTTT CASSIEGATGNTIYF
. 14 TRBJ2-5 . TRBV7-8 TGTGCCAGCAGCTTAGACTCAGGACAAGGACCCCAGTACTTC CASSLDSGQGPQYF
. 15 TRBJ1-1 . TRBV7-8 TGTGCCAGCAGCTCACAGGGTTTGCGGGTCACTGAAGCTTTCTTT CASSSQGLRVTEAFF
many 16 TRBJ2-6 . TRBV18 TGTGCCAGCTCACCCCGTGGGGTAGGGACACTGAACGTCCTGACTTTC CASSPRGVGTLNVLTF
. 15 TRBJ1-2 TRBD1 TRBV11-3 TGTGCCAGCAGCTTACGACAGGGGCTGGCAACTGGCTACACCTTC CASSLRQGLATGYTF
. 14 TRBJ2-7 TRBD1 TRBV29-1 TGCAGCGTTGTCGCACAGGGGACCTCGGGGGAGCAGTACTTC CSVVAQGTSGEQYF
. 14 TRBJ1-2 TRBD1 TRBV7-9 TGTGCCAGCAGCTTAGAGGGGGCGGTGAATAGCTACACCTTC CASSLEGAVNSYTF
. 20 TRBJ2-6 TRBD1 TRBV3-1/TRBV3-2 TGTGCCAGCAGCCAAGATCCACTAGGACAGGGGGTTTCAGGGGCCAACGTCCTGACTTTC CASSQDPLGQGVSGANVLTF
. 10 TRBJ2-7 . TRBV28 TGTGCCACCTCAGACTACGAGCAGTACTTC CATSDYEQYF
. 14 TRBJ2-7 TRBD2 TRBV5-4 TGTGCCAGCAGTTTAGCGGGGGGTTCCTACGAGCAGTACTTC CASSLAGGSYEQYF
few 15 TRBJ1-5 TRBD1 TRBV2 TGTGCCAGCAGTGTGGAGAGGGGGCGCAATCAGCCCCAGCATTTT CASSVERGRNQPQHF
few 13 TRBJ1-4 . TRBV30 TGTGCCTGGGAGTCGCCCTCGGGGGAAAAACTGTTTTTT CAWESPSGEKLFF
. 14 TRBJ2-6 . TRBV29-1 TGCAGCGTTGAAGGGGGGCCGGGGGCCAACGTCCTGACTTTC CSVEGGPGANVLTF
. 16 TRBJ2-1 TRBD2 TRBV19 TGTGCCAGTAGTTTCCTCCCGGGACTAGCGGGGTCTGAGCAGTTCTTC CASSFLPGLAGSEQFF
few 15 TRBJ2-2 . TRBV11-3 TGTGCCAGCAGCCCCATAAGGGGGAACACCGGGGAGCTGTTTTTT CASSPIRGNTGELFF